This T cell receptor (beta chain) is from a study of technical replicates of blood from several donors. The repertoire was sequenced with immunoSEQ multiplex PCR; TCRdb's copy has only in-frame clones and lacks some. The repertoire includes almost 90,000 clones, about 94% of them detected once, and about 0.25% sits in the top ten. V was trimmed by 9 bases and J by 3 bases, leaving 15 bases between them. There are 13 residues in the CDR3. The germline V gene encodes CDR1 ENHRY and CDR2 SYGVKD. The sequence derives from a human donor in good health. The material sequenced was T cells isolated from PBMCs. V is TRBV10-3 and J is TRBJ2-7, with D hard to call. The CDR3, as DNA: TGTGCCATTTCGACTGAGGTCAACTACGAGCAGTACTTC. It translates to CAISTEVNYEQYF.